The 14 T cell receptor beta chains listed next were all sequenced from one sample in a study of T cell repertoires in cytomegalovirus infection. A single record per CDR3 protein comes from TCRdb applying MiXCR to the reads. Of hundreds of thousands of distinct CDR3 sequences listed, more than 30% were seen once; the top ten hold roughly 15%. Their recognized antigens are unknown. Sequenced material: cultured PBMCs, taken from culture after CMV antigen stimulation. The receptors here all came from a human donor in good health (CMV status not recorded). Some clones in this sample may be carry-over from other donors' samples.

In this sample, this clonotype turned up a few times. The chain uses TRBV3-1 and TRBJ2-3; tentatively, D is TRBD2 (6 bases). Germline V gene sequence: CDR1 LGHDT, CDR2 YNNKEL (reference sequence). The germline V and J ends were trimmed by 1 base and 5 bases, with 19 bases remaining between them. CDR3 length: 17 residues. The CDR3: CASSQAVRVGGGDTQYF. The CDR3 region has the DNA TGTGCCAGCAGCCAAGCGGTCCGGGTGGGAGGAGGAGATACGCAGTATTTT.

In this sample, this clonotype turned up a few times. The V call is TRBV15, the J call TRBJ1-1; D perhaps matches TRBD1 (5 bases). Germline V gives CDR1 LNHNV, CDR2 YYDKDF (reference sequence). V lost 1 base to trimming and J lost 1 base, with 10 bases between them. This CDR3 spans 15 amino acids. Here the CDR3 reads CATSRGGAPNTEAFF. The DNA for the CDR3 is TGTGCCACCAGCAGAGGTGGGGCCCCGAACACTGAAGCTTTCTTT.

This clonotype was seen more than once but under ten times. V and J are TRBV7-6 and TRBJ2-1; D is unclear. CDR1 is SGHVS and CDR2 is FNYEAQ in the germline V gene. The V end was cut by 0 bases, the J end by 2 bases, with 11 bases between. The CDR3 sequence is 16 residues long. The CDR3 loop is CASSLASKLPYNEQFF. CDR3 DNA: TGTGCCAGCAGCTTAGCCTCCAAGCTCCCCTACAATGAGCAGTTCTTC.

The table lists this clonotype with many counts. The chain carries TRBV11-2 and TRBJ1-5; TRBD1 aligns across 7 bases. V shed 5 bases, J shed 7 bases, and the junction held 11 bases outside the gene matches. Germline CDR1 and CDR2: SGHAT and FQNNGV. The CDR3 is made up of 15 amino acids. In nucleotides, the CDR3 is TGTGCCAGCAGCCGGCTGACAGGGAGGGAACAGCCCCAGCATTTT. It is translated as CASSRLTGREQPQHF. Complete variable domain (other parts from reference TRBV11-2 and TRBJ1-5): EAGVAQSPRYKIIEKRQSVAFWCNPISGHATLYWYQQILGQGPKLLIQFQNNGVVDDSQLPKDRFSAERLKGVDSTLKIQPAKLEDSAVYLCASSRLTGREQPQHFGDGTRLSIL.

This rearrangement joins TRBV5-1 to TRBJ2-4; D not certain. With 4 bases removed from V and 3 bases from J, the gap between germline ends came to 8 bases. The CDR3 is 13 amino acids. Germline CDR1 SGHRS, CDR2 YFSETQ. CDR3 sequence (DNA): TGCGCCAGCAGCGGGAACCGCAAAAACATTCAGTACTTC. It encodes CASSGNRKNIQYF. Full variable domain (rest looked up from reference TRBV5-1 and TRBJ2-4): KAGVTQTPRYLIKTRGQQVTLSCSPISGHRSVSWYQQTPGQGLQFLFEYFSETQRNKGNFPGRFSGRQFSNSRSEMNVSTLELGDSALYLCASSGNRKNIQYFGAGTRLSVL.

V gene TRBV6-8 combines with J gene TRBJ2-3; D may be TRBD2 (5 bases). The CDR3 loop spans 16 amino acids. Trimming removed 0 bases from V and 0 bases from J, with 10 bases in between. CDR1 is MNHGY, CDR2 SAAAGT, per germline. The CDR3 DNA is TGTGCCAGCAGTTACTCCGGAGGTGCTAGCACAGATACGCAGTATTTT. Translation: CASSYSGGASTDTQYF.

J is TRBJ2-3 and V is TRBV5-4, with a weak D call TRBD2 (5 bases). The CDR3 contains 14 residues. V lost 3 bases and J 1 base, leaving 9 bases between the germline ends. Germline CDR1 and CDR2: SGHNT and YYREEE (reference sequence). The CDR3 nucleotides are TGTGCCAGCAGCTCGGAGGCGCGCACAGATACGCAGTATTTT. It encodes CASSSEARTDTQYF.

This chain uses TRBV7-2 with TRBJ2-7; 8 bases fit TRBD2. V lost 1 base and J lost 4; bases outside the gene matches: 6. Germline V gene data show CDR1 as SGHTA and CDR2 as FQGNSA. The CDR3 extends over 15 amino acids. CDR3 region: CASSLVPAGEYEQYF. Here the CDR3 DNA reads TGTGCCAGCAGCTTAGTTCCAGCGGGAGAGTACGAGCAGTACTTC.

V and J are TRBV18 and TRBJ1-4; TRBD1 might be the D (5 bases). The CDR3 contains 15 residues. Germline-derived CDR1 and CDR2 are KGHSH and LQKENI. V gave up 1 base and J gave up 8 bases, with 14 bases separating them. The CDR3 reads CASSPRAGQDEKLFF. Here the CDR3 DNA reads TGTGCCAGCTCACCACGAGCAGGGCAGGACGAAAAACTGTTTTTT.

Regarding this clonotype: A clone one base away is much larger, so this may be a read error. Without the conserved terminal phenylalanine or tryptophan, this CDR3 likely stems from a read error. The rearrangement uses TRBV7-6 and TRBJ1-2; 11 nucleotides line up with TRBD1. The CDR3 covers 16 residues. V shed 3 bases and J 2 bases; nucleotides not matched to a gene: 5. CDR1 and CDR2 (germline): SGHVS, FNYEAQ. CDR3 nucleotide sequence: TGTGCCAGCAGCTTGCTGGACAGGGGGCAGAACTATGGCTACACCTAC. It translates to CASSLLDRGQNYGYTY.

V usage is TRBV24-1 and J usage is TRBJ2-3, with TRBD2 matching over 8 bases. CDR1 is KGHDR and CDR2 is SFDVKD in the germline V gene. J gave up 2 bases and V 2 bases, and 5 bases lay outside the gene matches. This CDR3 is 16 amino acids long. The chain's CDR3 is CATSDSRAGATDTQYF. The CDR3 nucleotides read TGTGCCACCAGTGATTCCAGAGCGGGAGCCACAGATACGCAGTATTTT.

V gene TRBV5-4 combines with J gene TRBJ1-2; tentative D call: TRBD1 (5 bases). Germline V gives CDR1 SGHNT, CDR2 YYREEE (reference sequence). The CDR3 has 15 amino acids. With 0 bases removed from V and 4 bases from J, the gap between germline ends came to 13 bases. As DNA, the CDR3 is TGTGCCAGCAGCTTGGGTCCCCGGGGGACCTATGGCTACACCTTC. Amino acid sequence: CASSLGPRGTYGYTF.

This clonotype came up a few times. The rearrangement links TRBV10-3 to TRBJ1-6; tentative D call: TRBD1 (6 bases). V was clipped by 10 bases and J by 10 bases, with 14 bases between them. CDR3 length equals 12 residues. The germline CDR1 and CDR2 sequences are ENHRY and SYGVKD. This chain's CDR3 is CANRDIGSPLHF. The CDR3 bases are TGTGCCAACCGGGACATTGGATCACCCCTCCACTTT.

This clonotype was seen ten or more times. The chain has TRBV2 and TRBJ1-1; 7 bases line up with TRBD1. The CDR3 runs 14 residues. Germline loops: CDR1 SNHLY, CDR2 FYNNEI. Germline trimming cut 5 bases from V and 1 base from J; bases unmatched to any gene: 4. The CDR3 DNA reads TGTGCCAGCAGTCGACAGGGACCGAACACTGAAGCTTTCTTT. Its translation is CASSRQGPNTEAFF.